This section outlines one T cell receptor (beta chain) sequence together with its context. The sample, around 10 milliliters of peripheral blood, was drawn from each donor. Total RNA amounts of at least 6 micrograms were extracted per sample. The data stem from a study of blood T cells in healthy people across ages. The V gene's germline CDR1 is LGHNA and CDR2 YSLEER. V shed 0 bases and J shed 4 bases, with 17 bases lying between them. This CDR3 is built from 17 residues. It was with a sample-barcoded 5' primer and a J-beta primer mix that a second PCR of about 7 to 12 cycles was run. Carrying 12 random nucleotides, a template-switch adaptor labeled each individual cDNA molecule. TCRdb re-analysed the 5' RACE reads in MiXCR, keeping a single row per CDR3 protein. The sample carries hundreds of thousands of distinct CDR3 sequences, around 43% recorded once.

The TCR sequence derives from a man in his fifties or sixties in good health. Sequences were obtained from blood. The chain has TRBV4-3 and TRBJ2-3; D is possibly TRBD2 (7 bases). CDR3 nucleotide sequence: TGCGCCAGCAGCCAAGATCGTGGCGGGGGCGGCTCAGATACGCAGTATTTT. Protein sequence: CASSQDRGGGGSDTQYF.